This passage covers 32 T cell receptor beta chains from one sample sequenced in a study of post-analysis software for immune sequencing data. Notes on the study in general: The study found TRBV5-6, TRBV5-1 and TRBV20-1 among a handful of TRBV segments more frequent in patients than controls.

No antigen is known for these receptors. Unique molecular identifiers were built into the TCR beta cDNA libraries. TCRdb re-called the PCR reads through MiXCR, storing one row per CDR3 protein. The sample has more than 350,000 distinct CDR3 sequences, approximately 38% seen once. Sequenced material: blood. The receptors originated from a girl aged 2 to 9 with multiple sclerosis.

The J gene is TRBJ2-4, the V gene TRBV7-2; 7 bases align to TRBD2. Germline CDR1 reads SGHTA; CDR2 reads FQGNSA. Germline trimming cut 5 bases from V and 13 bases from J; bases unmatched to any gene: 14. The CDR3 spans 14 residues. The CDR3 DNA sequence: TGTGCCAGCAGCACGCGGACTAGGCAGGTGGAGCAGTACTTC. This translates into CASSTRTRQVEQYF.

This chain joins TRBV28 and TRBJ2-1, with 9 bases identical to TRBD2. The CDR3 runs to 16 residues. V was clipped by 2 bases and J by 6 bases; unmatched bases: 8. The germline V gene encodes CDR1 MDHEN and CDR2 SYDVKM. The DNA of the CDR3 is TGTGCCAGCAGTTTAGTGCGGGGGGGGCCAATCAATGAGCAGTTCTTC. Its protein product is CASSLVRGGPINEQFF.

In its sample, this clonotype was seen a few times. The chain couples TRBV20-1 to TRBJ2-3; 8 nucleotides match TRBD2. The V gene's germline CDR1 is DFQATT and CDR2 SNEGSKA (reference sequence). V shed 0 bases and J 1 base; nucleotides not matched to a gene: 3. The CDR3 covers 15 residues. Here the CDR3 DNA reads TGCAGTGCTAGAGACGCGGGAGGCGGCACAGATACGCAGTATTTT. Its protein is CSARDAGGGTDTQYF.

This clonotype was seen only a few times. The CDR3 DNA follows: TGTGCCAGCAGCGGAACAGAATATGACTCCTACGAGCAGTACTTC. Its translation: CASSGTEYDSYEQYF. The chain combines TRBV5-5 with TRBJ2-7; no reliable D call. The CDR3 is 15 residues long. Germline CDR1 SGHKS, CDR2 YYEKEE (reference sequence). Deletions cut 4 bases from V and 0 bases from J, with 14 bases between.

The CDR3 loop is CASSLIGGGYTF. The CDR3 DNA sequence: TGTGCCAGCAGTTTAATCGGGGGTGGCTACACCTTC. The V gene is TRBV12-3 or TRBV12-4, the J gene TRBJ1-2; the D gene is possibly TRBD1 (5 bases). The CDR3 contains 12 residues. The V and J ends lost 2 bases and 7 bases respectively, with 8 bases between them.

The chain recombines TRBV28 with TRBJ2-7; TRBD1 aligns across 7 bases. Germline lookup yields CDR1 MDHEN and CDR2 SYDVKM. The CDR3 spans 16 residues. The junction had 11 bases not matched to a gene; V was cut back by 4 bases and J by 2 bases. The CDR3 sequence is CASSSAGTVRTYEQYF. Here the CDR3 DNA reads TGTGCCAGCAGTTCCGCCGGGACAGTTCGAACCTACGAGCAGTACTTC. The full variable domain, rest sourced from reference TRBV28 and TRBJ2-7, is DVKVTQSSRYLVKRTGEKVFLECVQDMDHENMFWYRQDPGLGLRLIYFSYDVKMKEKGDIPEGYSVSREKKERFSLILESASTNQTSMYLCASSSAGTVRTYEQYFGPGTRLTVT.

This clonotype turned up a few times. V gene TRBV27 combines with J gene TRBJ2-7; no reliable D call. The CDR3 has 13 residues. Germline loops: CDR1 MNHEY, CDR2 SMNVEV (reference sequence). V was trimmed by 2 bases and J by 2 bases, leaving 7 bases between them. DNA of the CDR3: TGTGCCAGCAGTTTAAAAAGTACCTACGAGCAGTACTTC. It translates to CASSLKSTYEQYF.

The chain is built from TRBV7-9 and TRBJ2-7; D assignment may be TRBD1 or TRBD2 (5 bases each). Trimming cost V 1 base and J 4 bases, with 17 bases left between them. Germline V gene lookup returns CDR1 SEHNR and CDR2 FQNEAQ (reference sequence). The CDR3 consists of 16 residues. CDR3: CASSLEGSPTGYEQYF. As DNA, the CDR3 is TGTGCCAGCAGCTTAGAGGGGAGCCCAACGGGATACGAGCAGTACTTC.

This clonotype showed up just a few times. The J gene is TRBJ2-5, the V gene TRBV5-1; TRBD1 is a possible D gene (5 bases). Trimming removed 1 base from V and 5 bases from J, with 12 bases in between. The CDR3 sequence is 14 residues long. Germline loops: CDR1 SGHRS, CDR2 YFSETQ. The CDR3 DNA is TGCGCCAGCAGCTTGCGACAGAAACAGGAGACCCAGTACTTC. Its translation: CASSLRQKQETQYF.

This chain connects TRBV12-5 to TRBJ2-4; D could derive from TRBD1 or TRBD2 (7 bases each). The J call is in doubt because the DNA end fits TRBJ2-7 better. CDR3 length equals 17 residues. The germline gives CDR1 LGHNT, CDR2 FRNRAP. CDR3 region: CASGLVYWGGTVYEQYF. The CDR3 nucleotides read TGTGCTAGTGGTTTGGTCTATTGGGGGGGGACAGTTTACGAGCAGTACTTC.

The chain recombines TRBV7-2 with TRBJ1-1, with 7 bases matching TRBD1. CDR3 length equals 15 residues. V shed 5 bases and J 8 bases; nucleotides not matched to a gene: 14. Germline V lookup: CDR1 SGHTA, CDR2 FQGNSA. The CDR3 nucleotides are TGTGCCAGCAGCCGCATCACAGGGGACATAGCGGAAGCTTTCTTT. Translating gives CASSRITGDIAEAFF.

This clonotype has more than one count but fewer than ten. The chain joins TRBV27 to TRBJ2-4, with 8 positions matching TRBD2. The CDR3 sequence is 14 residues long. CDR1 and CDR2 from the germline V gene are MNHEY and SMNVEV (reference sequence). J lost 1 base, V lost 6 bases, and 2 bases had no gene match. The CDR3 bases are TGTGCCAGCAGCCCGGGAGGGGCCAAAAACATTCAGTACTTC. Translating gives CASSPGGAKNIQYF.

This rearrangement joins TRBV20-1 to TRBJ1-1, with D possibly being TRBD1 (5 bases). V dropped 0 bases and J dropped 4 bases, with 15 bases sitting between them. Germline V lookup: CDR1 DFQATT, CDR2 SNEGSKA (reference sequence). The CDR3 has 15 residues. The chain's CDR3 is CSARDPGQLATEAFF. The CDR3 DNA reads TGCAGTGCTAGAGATCCGGGGCAGCTTGCCACTGAAGCTTTCTTT.

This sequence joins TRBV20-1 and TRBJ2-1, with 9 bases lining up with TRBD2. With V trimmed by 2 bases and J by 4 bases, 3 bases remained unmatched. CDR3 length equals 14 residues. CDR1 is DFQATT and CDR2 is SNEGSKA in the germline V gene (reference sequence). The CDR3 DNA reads TGCAGTGCTAGAAGGCGGGAGGGGTACAATGAGCAGTTCTTC. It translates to CSARRREGYNEQFF.

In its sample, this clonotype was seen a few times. CDR3 in DNA: TGTGCCAGCAGTTCTTTAGGGGGTGCCTACGAGCAGTACTTC. Encoded protein: CASSSLGGAYEQYF. J is TRBJ2-7 and V is TRBV12-3 or TRBV12-4; possibly TRBD1 for D (6 bases). V was pared by 4 bases and J by 2 bases, with 12 bases between. This CDR3 has 14 residues.

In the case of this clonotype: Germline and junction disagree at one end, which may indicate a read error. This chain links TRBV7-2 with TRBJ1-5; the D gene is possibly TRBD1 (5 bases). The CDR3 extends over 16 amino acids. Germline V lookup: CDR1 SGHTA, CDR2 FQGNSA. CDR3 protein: CASSLGWGGNNRPQHF. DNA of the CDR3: TGTGCCAGCAGCTTAGGTTGGGGGGGGAACAATCGGCCCCAGCATTTT.

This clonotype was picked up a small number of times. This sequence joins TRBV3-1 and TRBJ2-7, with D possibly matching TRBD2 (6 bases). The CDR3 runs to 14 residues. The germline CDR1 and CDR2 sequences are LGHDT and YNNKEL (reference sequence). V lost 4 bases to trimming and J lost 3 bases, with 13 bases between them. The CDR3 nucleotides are TGTGCCAGCAGCCGAAGCCGGCGGGGCTACGAGCAGTACTTC. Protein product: CASSRSRRGYEQYF.

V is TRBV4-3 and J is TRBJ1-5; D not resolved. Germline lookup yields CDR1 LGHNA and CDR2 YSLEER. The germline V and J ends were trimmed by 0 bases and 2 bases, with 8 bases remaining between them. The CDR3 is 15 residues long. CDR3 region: CASSQDVGGNQPQHF. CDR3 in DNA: TGCGCCAGCAGCCAAGATGTAGGAGGCAATCAGCCCCAGCATTTT.

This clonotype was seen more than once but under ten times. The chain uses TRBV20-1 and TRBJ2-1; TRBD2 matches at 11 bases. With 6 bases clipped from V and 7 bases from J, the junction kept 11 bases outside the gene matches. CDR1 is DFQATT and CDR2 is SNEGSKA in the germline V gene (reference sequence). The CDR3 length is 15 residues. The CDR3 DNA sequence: TGCAGTGCAACACCAGGGACTAGCGGATATAATGAGCAGTTCTTC. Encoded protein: CSATPGTSGYNEQFF.

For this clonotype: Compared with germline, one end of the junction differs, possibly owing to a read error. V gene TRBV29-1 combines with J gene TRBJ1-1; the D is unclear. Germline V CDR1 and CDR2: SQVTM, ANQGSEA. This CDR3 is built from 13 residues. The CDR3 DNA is TGCAGCGTTGAAGATATACAGAACACTGAGGCTTTCTTT. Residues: CSVEDIQNTEAFF.

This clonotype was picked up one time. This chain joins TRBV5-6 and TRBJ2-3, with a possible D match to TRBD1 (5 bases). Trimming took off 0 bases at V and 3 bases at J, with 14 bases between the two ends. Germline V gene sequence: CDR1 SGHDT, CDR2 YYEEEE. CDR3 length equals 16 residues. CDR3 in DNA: TGTGCCAGCAGCTTGGGGTTCGTCAGGGCAACAGATACGCAGTATTTT. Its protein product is CASSLGFVRATDTQYF.

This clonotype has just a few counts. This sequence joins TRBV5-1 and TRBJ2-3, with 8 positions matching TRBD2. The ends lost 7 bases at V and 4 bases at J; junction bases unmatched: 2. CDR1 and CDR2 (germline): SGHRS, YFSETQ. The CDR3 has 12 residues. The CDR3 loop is CASGLAADTQYF. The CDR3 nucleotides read TGCGCCAGCGGACTAGCCGCAGATACGCAGTATTTT.

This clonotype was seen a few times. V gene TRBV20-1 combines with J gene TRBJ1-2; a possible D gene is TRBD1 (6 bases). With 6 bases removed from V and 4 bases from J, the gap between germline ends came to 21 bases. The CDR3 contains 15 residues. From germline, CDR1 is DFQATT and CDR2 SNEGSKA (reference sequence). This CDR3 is CSAPFAIGGGYGYTF. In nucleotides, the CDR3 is TGCAGTGCCCCATTTGCCATCGGGGGCGGCTATGGCTACACCTTC.

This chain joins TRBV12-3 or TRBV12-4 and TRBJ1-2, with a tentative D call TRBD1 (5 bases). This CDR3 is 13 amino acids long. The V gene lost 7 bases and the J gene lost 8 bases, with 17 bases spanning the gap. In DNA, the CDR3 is TGTGCCAGCACGGGACCCATCTCTTCCGGCTACACCTTC. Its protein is CASTGPISSGYTF.

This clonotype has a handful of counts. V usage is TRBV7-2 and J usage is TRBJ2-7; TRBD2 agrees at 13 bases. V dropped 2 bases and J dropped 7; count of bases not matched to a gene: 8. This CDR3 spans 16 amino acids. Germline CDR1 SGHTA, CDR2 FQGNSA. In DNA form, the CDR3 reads TGTGCCAGCAGCTTAACGACCGGGACTAGCGGGGTAGAGCAGTACTTC. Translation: CASSLTTGTSGVEQYF. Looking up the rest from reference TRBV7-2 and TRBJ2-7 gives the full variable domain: GAGVSQSPSNKVTEKGKDVELRCDPISGHTALYWYRQSLGQGLEFLIYFQGNSAPDKSGLPSDRFSAERTGGSVSTLTIQRTQQEDSAVYLCASSLTTGTSGVEQYFGPGTRLTVT.

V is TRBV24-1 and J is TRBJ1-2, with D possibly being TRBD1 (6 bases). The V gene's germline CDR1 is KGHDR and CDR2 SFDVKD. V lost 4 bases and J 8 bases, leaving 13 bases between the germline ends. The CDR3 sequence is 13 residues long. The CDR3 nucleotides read TGTGCCACCAGTGAAAACGACAGGTCGGGCTACACCTTC. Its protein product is CATSENDRSGYTF.

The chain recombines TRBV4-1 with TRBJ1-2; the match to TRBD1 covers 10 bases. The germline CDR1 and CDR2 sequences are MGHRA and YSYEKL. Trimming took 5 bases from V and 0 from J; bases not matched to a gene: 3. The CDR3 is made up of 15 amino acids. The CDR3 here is CASSRGTGANYGYTF. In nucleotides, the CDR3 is TGCGCCAGCAGCAGGGGGACAGGGGCTAACTATGGCTACACCTTC.

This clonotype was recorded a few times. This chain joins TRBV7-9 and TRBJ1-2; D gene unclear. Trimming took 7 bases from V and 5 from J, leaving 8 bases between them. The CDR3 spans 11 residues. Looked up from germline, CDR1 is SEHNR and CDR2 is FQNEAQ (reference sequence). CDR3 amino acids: CASTEEYGYTF. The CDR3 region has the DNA TGTGCCAGCACGGAAGAATATGGCTACACCTTC.

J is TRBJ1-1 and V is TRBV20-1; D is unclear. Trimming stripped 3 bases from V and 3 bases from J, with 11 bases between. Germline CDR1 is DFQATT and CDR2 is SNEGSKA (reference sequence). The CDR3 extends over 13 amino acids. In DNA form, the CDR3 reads TGCAGTGCTAGTTCGGTCGGGCACACTGAAGCTTTCTTT. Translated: CSASSVGHTEAFF.

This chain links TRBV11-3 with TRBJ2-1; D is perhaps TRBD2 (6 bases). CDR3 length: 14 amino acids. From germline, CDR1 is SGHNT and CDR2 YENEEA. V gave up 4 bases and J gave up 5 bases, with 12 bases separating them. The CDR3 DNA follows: TGTGCCAGCAGCTCCCGGACTAATAACAATGAGCAGTTCTTC. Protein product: CASSSRTNNNEQFF.

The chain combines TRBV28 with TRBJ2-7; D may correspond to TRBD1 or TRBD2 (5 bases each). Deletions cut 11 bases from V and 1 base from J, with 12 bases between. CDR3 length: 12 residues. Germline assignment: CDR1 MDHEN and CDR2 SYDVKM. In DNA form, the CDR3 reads TGTGCCGGAGGCAGGGATTCCTACGAGCAGTACTTC. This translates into CAGGRDSYEQYF. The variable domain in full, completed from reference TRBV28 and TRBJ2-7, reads DVKVTQSSRYLVKRTGEKVFLECVQDMDHENMFWYRQDPGLGLRLIYFSYDVKMKEKGDIPEGYSVSREKKERFSLILESASTNQTSMYLCAGGRDSYEQYFGPGTRLTVT.

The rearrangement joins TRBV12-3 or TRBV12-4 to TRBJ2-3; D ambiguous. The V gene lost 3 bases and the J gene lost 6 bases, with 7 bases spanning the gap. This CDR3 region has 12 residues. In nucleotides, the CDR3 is TGTGCCAGCAGTTTTATCGCTGATACGCAGTATTTT. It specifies CASSFIADTQYF.